One and the same sample provided the 22 T cell receptor beta chains below, sequenced in a study of blood T cell repertoires in COVID-19. Generated by immunoSEQ multiplex PCR, the TCRdb table keeps only in-frame clones and is missing some. Of about 500,000 clones listed, approximately 91% were seen once; the top ten hold less than 9%. Source material: peripheral blood. All receptors come from a woman aged 45 to 65 with COVID-19, enrolled during active disease.

The chain is built from TRBV10-3 and TRBJ1-1, with D unresolved. This CDR3 spans 15 amino acids. V was shortened by 4 bases and J by 4 bases, with 16 bases between the two germline ends. Germline assignment: CDR1 ENHRY and CDR2 SYGVKD. Written as DNA, the CDR3 is TGTGCCATCAGTGGGCCCCTTACGAGGTCCACTGAAGCTTTCTTT. This translates into CAISGPLTRSTEAFF.

In its sample, this clone was seen a few times. The gene calls are TRBV30 and TRBJ1-5; D possibly corresponds to TRBD1 (6 bases). Trimming left V 0 bases short and J 1 base short, with 13 bases between. The CDR3 is 16 amino acids. Germline CDR1 and CDR2: GTSNPN and SVGIG (reference sequence). Here the CDR3 DNA reads TGTGCCTGGAGTGTACTCGGGCAGGGGAGCAATCAGCCCCAGCATTTT. Its translation is CAWSVLGQGSNQPQHF.

The chain combines TRBV10-3 with TRBJ2-5; no reliable D call. Trimming stripped 0 bases from V and 5 bases from J, with 13 bases between. The germline V gene encodes CDR1 ENHRY and CDR2 SYGVKD. The CDR3 contains 15 residues. The DNA for the CDR3 is TGTGCCATCAGTGAGTCCGCCTCCCCCAGGGAGACCCAGTACTTC. Translated, it gives CAISESASPRETQYF.

This sequence joins TRBV7-9 and TRBJ2-7; 7 bases map to TRBD2. V dropped 4 bases and J dropped 4; count of bases not matched to a gene: 7. The CDR3 sequence is 14 residues long. Germline CDR1 reads SEHNR; CDR2 reads FQNEAQ (reference sequence). CDR3 nucleotides: TGTGCCAGCAGCTCAGAAGCGGGGCATTACGAGCAGTACTTC. This translates into CASSSEAGHYEQYF.

The gene calls are TRBV7-9 and TRBJ1-3; 7 bases are shared with TRBD1. Germline V gene sequence: CDR1 SEHNR, CDR2 FQNEAQ (reference sequence). Germline trimming cut 2 bases from V and 1 base from J; bases unmatched to any gene: 11. The CDR3 is 18 residues long. In nucleotides, the CDR3 is TGTGCCAGCAGCTTATCGCGGAGGGGACAGATATCTGGAAACACCATATATTTT. Translating it yields CASSLSRRGQISGNTIYF.

The chain combines TRBV5-1 with TRBJ2-3; 8 positions agree with TRBD2. Germline CDR1 reads SGHRS; CDR2 reads YFSETQ. The CDR3 has 17 residues. The V segment lost 4 bases and the J segment 4 bases; nucleotides outside the gene matches: 14. This CDR3 reads CASSPSVAGGGADTQYF. DNA for the CDR3: TGCGCCAGCAGCCCATCGGTCGCGGGGGGTGGGGCAGATACGCAGTATTTT.

The rearrangement joins TRBV6-1 to TRBJ1-6; TRBD1 agrees at 9 bases. This CDR3 contains 17 residues. V gave up 2 bases and J gave up 6 bases; unmatched junction bases: 8. Per the germline V gene, CDR1 is MNHNS and CDR2 is SASEGT. The CDR3 sequence is CASSEPLTGGINSPLHF. The CDR3 DNA is TGTGCCAGCAGTGAACCCTTAACAGGGGGCATTAATTCACCCCTCCACTTT.

The chain couples TRBV21-1 to TRBJ1-5; the table calls TRBD1, which could not be checked here. TRBV21-1 is described as a pseudogene. The CDR3 has 15 residues. The CDR3 here is CASSKGTGGNQPQHF. DNA of the CDR3: TGTGCCAGCAGCAAAGGAACAGGGGGCAATCAGCCCCAGCATTTT.

V usage is TRBV6-4 and J usage is TRBJ2-3; no firm D call. Germline lookup yields CDR1 MRHNA and CDR2 SNTAGT. The CDR3 has 14 amino acids. V was clipped by 2 bases and J by 3 bases, with 9 bases between them. In nucleotides, the CDR3 is TGTGCCAGCAGTGACGAGGTTGGGACAGATACGCAGTATTTT. As protein: CASSDEVGTDTQYF.

The chain links TRBV12-3 or TRBV12-4 to TRBJ2-3; D gene unclear. The CDR3 consists of 12 residues. Trimming took 3 bases from V and 6 from J, leaving 7 bases between them. CDR3 coding DNA: TGTGCCAGCAGTTTGAGGCCTGATACGCAGTATTTT. Translation: CASSLRPDTQYF.

This chain joins TRBV30 and TRBJ1-1, with D unclear. The germline gives CDR1 GTSNPN, CDR2 SVGIG (reference sequence). V lost 3 bases and J 1 base, leaving 3 bases between the germline ends. The CDR3 runs to 11 residues. CDR3 amino acids: CAWRANTEAFF. The CDR3 DNA reads as TGTGCCTGGAGGGCGAACACTGAAGCTTTCTTT.

This clone showed up just a few times. This chain connects TRBV27 to TRBJ2-5; D may be TRBD2 (6 bases). V dropped 5 bases and J dropped 6 bases, with 16 bases sitting between them. Germline V gene data show CDR1 as MNHEY and CDR2 as SMNVEV (reference sequence). The CDR3 has 14 amino acids. The CDR3 region is CASSMGLAGKTQYF. DNA of the CDR3: TGTGCCAGCAGTATGGGACTGGCGGGGAAGACCCAGTACTTC.

The chain has TRBV6-6 and TRBJ1-5; tentative D call: TRBD1 (5 bases). Germline V CDR1 and CDR2: MNHNY, SVGAGI (reference sequence). The V end lost 6 bases, the J end lost 5 bases, and 14 bases lay between the germline ends. The CDR3 spans 14 residues. The CDR3 reads CASSVGTYYQPQHF. In DNA form, the CDR3 reads TGTGCCAGCAGCGTCGGGACTTACTATCAGCCCCAGCATTTT.

The rearrangement links TRBV11-2 to TRBJ2-7; weak D call: TRBD2 (5 bases). Germline assignment: CDR1 SGHAT and CDR2 FQNNGV. The CDR3 spans 13 residues. V was shortened by 5 bases and J by 6 bases, with 14 bases between the two germline ends. The CDR3 loop is CASSPLVGGEQYF. DNA for the CDR3: TGTGCCAGCAGCCCCCTTGTCGGAGGCGAGCAGTACTTC.

This clone was detected only a few times. The chain is built from TRBV7-9 and TRBJ1-3; weak D call: TRBD1 (5 bases). The CDR3 spans 14 residues. The germline gives CDR1 SEHNR, CDR2 FQNEAQ (reference sequence). V lost 8 bases and J 0 bases, leaving 11 bases between the germline ends. CDR3 amino acids: CASSRARSGNTIYF. CDR3 nucleotides: TGTGCCAGCTCCAGGGCGCGCTCTGGAAACACCATATATTTT.

The count of this clone is one. The chain couples TRBV11-3 to TRBJ2-5; no clear D. Germline V gives CDR1 SGHNT, CDR2 YENEEA. V was pared by 1 base and J by 4 bases, with 7 bases between. This CDR3 spans 13 amino acids. The chain's CDR3 is CASSLAGRETQYF. DNA for the CDR3: TGTGCCAGCAGCTTAGCTGGTAGAGAGACCCAGTACTTC.

CDR3 in amino acids: CASSLQGGGYTF. DNA of the CDR3: TGCGCCAGCAGTTTACAGGGGGGAGGCTACACCTTC. The rearrangement links TRBV5-1 to TRBJ1-2; 8 positions match TRBD1. Germline lookup yields CDR1 SGHRS and CDR2 YFSETQ. The CDR3 has 12 residues. V lost 5 bases, J lost 8 bases, and 5 bases stayed unmatched.

The chain has TRBV6-5 and TRBJ1-2; D is perhaps TRBD1 (5 bases). Germline assignment: CDR1 MNHEY and CDR2 SVGAGI. V lost 5 bases to trimming and J lost 1 base, with 14 bases between them. The CDR3 contains 15 residues. CDR3 bases: TGTGCCAGCAGTCGAATCACAGGAGTTAACTATGGCTACACCTTC. This codes for CASSRITGVNYGYTF.

The gene calls are TRBV19 and TRBJ2-5, with 7 positions matching TRBD1. Germline values: CDR1 LNHDA, CDR2 SQIVND (reference sequence). This CDR3 is built from 15 residues. The junction had 10 bases not matched to a gene; V was cut back by 4 bases and J by 5 bases. CDR3 bases: TGTGCCAGTAGTAAGAAGGGGGCGGACAGGGAGACCCAGTACTTC. Translating it yields CASSKKGADRETQYF. The whole variable domain, filled in from reference TRBV19 and TRBJ2-5, reads DGGITQSPKYLFRKEGQNVTLSCEQNLNHDAMYWYRQDPGQGLRLIYYSQIVNDFQKGDIAEGYSVSREKKESFPLTVTSAQKNPTAFYLCASSKKGADRETQYFGPGTRLLVL.

The J gene is TRBJ2-3, the V gene TRBV19, with 9 nucleotides matching TRBD2. V lost 2 bases to trimming and J lost 4 bases; unmatched junction nucleotides: 10. From germline, CDR1 is LNHDA and CDR2 SQIVND (reference sequence). The CDR3 contains 17 residues. The CDR3 loop is CASSIRRAGGSADTQYF. The DNA of the CDR3 is TGTGCCAGTAGTATAAGAAGAGCGGGGGGCTCCGCAGATACGCAGTATTTT.

This clone was found once. The V call is TRBV6-1, the J call TRBJ2-1, with 12 bases that match TRBD2. The CDR3 is 16 residues long. Trimming removed 1 base from V and 12 bases from J; junction bases left unmatched: 10. Germline loops: CDR1 MNHNS, CDR2 SASEGT. The CDR3 is CASSEGPASGGAGQFF. The CDR3 nucleotides are TGTGCCAGCAGTGAAGGACCCGCTAGCGGGGGGGCCGGGCAGTTCTTC.

Details on this clone: The same CDR3 can be traced to other DNA sequences in this sample. V usage is TRBV19 and J usage is TRBJ1-1; D not resolved. Between the trimmed V and J ends, which lost 1 base and 1 base, there was a span of 7 bases. In germline, CDR1 is LNHDA, CDR2 SQIVND (reference sequence). The CDR3 runs to 14 residues. The DNA for the CDR3 is TGTGCCAGTAGTATAGGGCAGGCGAACACTGAAGCTTTCTTT. Its translation is CASSIGQANTEAFF.